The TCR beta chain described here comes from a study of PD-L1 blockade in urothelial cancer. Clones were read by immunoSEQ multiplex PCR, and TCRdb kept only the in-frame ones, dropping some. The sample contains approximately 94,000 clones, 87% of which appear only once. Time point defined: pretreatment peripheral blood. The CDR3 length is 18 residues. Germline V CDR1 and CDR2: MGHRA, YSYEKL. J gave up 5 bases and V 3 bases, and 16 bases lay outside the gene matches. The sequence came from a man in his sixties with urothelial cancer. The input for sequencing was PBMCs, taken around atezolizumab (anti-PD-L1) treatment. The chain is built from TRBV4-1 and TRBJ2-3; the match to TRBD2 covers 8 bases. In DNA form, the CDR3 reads TGCGCCAGCAGCCACCCCCTGGGTAGCGGGGTTTCCCTAGATACGCAGTATTTT. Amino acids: CASSHPLGSGVSLDTQYF.